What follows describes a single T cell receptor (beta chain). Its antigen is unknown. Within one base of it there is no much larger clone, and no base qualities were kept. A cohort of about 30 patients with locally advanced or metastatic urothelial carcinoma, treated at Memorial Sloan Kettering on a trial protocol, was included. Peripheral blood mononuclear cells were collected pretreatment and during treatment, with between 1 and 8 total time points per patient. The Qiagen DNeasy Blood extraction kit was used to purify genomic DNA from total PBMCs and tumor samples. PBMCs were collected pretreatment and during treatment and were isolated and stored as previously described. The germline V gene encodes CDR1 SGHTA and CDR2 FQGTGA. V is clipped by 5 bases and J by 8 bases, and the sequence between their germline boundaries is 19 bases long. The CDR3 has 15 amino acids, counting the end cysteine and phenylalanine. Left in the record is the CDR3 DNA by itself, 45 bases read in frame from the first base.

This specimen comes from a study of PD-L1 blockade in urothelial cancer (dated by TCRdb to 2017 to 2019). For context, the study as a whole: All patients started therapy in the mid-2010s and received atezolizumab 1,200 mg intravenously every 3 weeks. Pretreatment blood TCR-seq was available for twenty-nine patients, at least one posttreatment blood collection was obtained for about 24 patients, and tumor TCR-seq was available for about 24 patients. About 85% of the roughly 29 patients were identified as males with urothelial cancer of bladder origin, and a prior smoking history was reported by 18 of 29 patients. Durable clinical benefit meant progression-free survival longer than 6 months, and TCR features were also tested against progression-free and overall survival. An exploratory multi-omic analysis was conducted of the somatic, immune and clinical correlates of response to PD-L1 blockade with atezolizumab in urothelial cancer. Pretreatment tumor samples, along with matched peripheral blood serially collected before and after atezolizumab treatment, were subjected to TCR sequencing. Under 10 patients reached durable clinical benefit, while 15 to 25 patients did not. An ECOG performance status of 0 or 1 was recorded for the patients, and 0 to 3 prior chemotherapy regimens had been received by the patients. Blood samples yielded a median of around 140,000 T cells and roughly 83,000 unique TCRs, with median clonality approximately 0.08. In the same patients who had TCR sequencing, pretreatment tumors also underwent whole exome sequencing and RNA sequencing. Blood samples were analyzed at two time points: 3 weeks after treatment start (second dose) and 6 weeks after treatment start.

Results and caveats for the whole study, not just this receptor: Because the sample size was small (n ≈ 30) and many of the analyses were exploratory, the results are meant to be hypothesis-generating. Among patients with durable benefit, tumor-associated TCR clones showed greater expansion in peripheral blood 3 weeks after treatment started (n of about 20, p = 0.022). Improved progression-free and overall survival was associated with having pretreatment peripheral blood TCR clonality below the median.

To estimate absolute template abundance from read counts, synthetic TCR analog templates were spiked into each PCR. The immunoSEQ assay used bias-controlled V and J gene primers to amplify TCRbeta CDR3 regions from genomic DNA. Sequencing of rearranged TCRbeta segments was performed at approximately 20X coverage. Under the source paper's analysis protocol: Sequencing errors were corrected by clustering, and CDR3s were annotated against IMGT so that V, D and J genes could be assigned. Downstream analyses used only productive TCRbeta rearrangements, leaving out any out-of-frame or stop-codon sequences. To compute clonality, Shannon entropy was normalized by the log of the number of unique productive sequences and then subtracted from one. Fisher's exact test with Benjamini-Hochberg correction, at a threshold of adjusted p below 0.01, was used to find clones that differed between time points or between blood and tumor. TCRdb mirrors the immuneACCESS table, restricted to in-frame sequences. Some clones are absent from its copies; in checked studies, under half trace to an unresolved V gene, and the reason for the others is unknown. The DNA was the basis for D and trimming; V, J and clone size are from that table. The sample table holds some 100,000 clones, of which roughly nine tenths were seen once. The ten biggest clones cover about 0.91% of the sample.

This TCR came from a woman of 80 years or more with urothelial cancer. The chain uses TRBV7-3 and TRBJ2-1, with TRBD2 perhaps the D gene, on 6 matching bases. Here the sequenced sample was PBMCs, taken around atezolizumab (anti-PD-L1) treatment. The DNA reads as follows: TGTGCCAGCAGCCCGACCGGGACTCGGGACGATGAGCAGTTCTTC. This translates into CASSPTGTRDDEQFF.